This is a list of T cell receptor beta chains from one sample in a study of identifying expanded T cells in peripheral blood. Method: immunoSEQ multiplex PCR; TCRdb's copy keeps in-frame clones and lacks some. The data hold 50,000 to 75,000 clones, with about 85% observed a single time. Source material: blood. The receptor set was obtained from a person aged 18 to 75 in good health. CDR3s include the opening cysteine and the closing phenylalanine or tryptophan. The D gene is left open where the match is weak. Clone size is stated in some rows and not others, as once, few, many or a class when expanded.

v_call	clone_size	j_call	d_call	cdr3_aa	cdr3_nt
TRBV18	.	TRBJ2-1	.	CASSQKPGLLTYNEQFF	TGTGCCAGCTCACAGAAACCGGGACTCTTGACCTACAATGAGCAGTTCTTC
TRBV5-6	.	TRBJ2-7	.	CASSLSEFGEQYF	TGTGCCAGCAGCTTGTCTGAATTTGGCGAGCAGTACTTC
TRBV6-5	.	TRBJ1-2	TRBD1	CASSAGQSIYGYTF	TGTGCCAGCAGTGCGGGACAGTCGATCTATGGCTACACCTTC
TRBV13	.	TRBJ2-3	TRBD2	CASSSLGLAGELRTDTQYF	TGTGCCAGCAGCTCGCTCGGGCTAGCGGGGGAGCTACGCACAGATACGCAGTATTTT
TRBV5-6	.	TRBJ1-3	TRBD1	CASSFGGTGAGNTIYF	TGTGCCAGCAGCTTCGGTGGGACAGGGGCTGGAAACACCATATATTTT
TRBV19	.	TRBJ1-4	TRBD1	CASSRGTGWTNEKLFF	TGTGCCAGTAGTAGGGGGACAGGTTGGACTAATGAAAAACTGTTTTTT
TRBV9	.	TRBJ2-7	TRBD2	CASSVVGGRAWEQYF	TGTGCCAGCAGCGTAGTCGGCGGGAGGGCTTGGGAGCAGTACTTC
TRBV11-2	.	TRBJ2-5	.	CASSSGPFQETQYF	TGTGCCAGCAGCTCGGGACCCTTCCAAGAGACCCAGTACTTC
TRBV5-1	.	TRBJ2-7	.	CASSSGLDTGGYEQYF	TGCGCCAGCAGCTCGGGCTTGGACACTGGGGGCTACGAGCAGTACTTC
TRBV18	.	TRBJ1-3	TRBD1	CASSPLTRTGAGNTIYF	TGTGCCAGCTCACCACTCACCCGGACAGGGGCCGGGAACACCATATATTTT
TRBV6-5	.	TRBJ1-3	.	CASSLTGQGGNTIYF	TGTGCCAGCAGTTTAACCGGGCAGGGCGGAAACACCATATATTTT
TRBV27	.	TRBJ2-3	.	CASKFKGWTSATDTQYF	TGTGCCAGCAAGTTTAAAGGGTGGACTTCGGCCACAGATACGCAGTATTTT
TRBV7-8	once	TRBJ2-2	TRBD2	CASSSGTSGLGELFF	TGTGCCAGCAGCTCAGGGACTAGCGGGTTGGGGGAGCTGTTTTTT
TRBV18	.	TRBJ1-5	.	CASSPGWNQPQHF	TGTGCCAGCTCACCAGGGTGGAATCAGCCCCAGCATTTT
TRBV7-2	.	TRBJ1-2	.	CASSLGLTAGGYTF	TGTGCCAGCAGCTTAGGTCTCACAGCGGGTGGCTACACCTTC
TRBV19	.	TRBJ1-1	.	CASSGTLNTEAFF	TGTGCCAGTTCCGGGACCTTGAACACTGAAGCTTTCTTT
TRBV7-9	.	TRBJ2-7	.	CASSLGTFYEQYF	TGTGCCAGCAGCTTAGGGACGTTCTACGAGCAGTACTTC
TRBV19	.	TRBJ2-4	.	CASSPPGSAKNIQYF	TGTGCCAGTAGTCCTCCAGGGTCGGCCAAAAACATTCAGTACTTC
TRBV21-1	once	TRBJ2-1	.	CASSLLRDNEQFF	TGTGCCAGCAGCCTTTTGCGGGACAATGAGCAGTTCTTC
TRBV29-1	.	TRBJ2-7	TRBD1	CSVATGFYEQYF	TGCAGCGTTGCGACAGGGTTCTACGAGCAGTACTTC
TRBV4-3	.	TRBJ2-1	.	CASSLTESSYNEQFF	TGCGCCAGCAGCCTGACAGAGAGCTCCTACAATGAGCAGTTCTTC
TRBV6-5	.	TRBJ2-7	.	CASSPGRVYEQYF	TGTGCCAGCAGTCCAGGACGCGTCTACGAGCAGTACTTC
TRBV4-1	.	TRBJ1-2	.	CASSQVVGQGYTF	TGCGCCAGCAGCCAAGTCGTCGGACAGGGCTACACCTTC
TRBV9	.	TRBJ1-4	.	CASRYLEGGLTEKLFF	TGTGCCAGCAGATACCTCGAGGGTGGTTTGACTGAAAAACTGTTTTTT
TRBV27	.	TRBJ1-5	.	CASSSRWGGNQPQHF	TGTGCCAGCTCATCTCGGTGGGGAGGCAATCAGCCCCAGCATTTT
TRBV5-1	.	TRBJ1-6	.	CASSLATVWDFRDSPLHF	TGCGCCAGCAGCTTGGCGACGGTTTGGGATTTTAGAGATTCACCCCTCCACTTT
TRBV7-2	.	TRBJ2-1	.	CASSLASGASYNEQFF	TGTGCCAGCAGCTTAGCGTCCGGTGCTAGCTACAATGAGCAGTTCTTC
TRBV7-9	.	TRBJ1-1	TRBD1	CASSPWTGSGGTEAFF	TGTGCCAGCAGCCCTTGGACAGGGTCGGGTGGCACTGAAGCTTTCTTT
TRBV7-9	.	TRBJ2-7	TRBD2	CASSNRTSGASYEQYF	TGTGCCAGCAGCAACAGGACTAGCGGAGCCTCCTACGAGCAGTACTTC
TRBV6-1	.	TRBJ1-5	.	CASGGPNQPQHF	TGTGCCAGCGGGGGACCCAATCAGCCCCAGCATTTT
TRBV7-6	.	TRBJ2-6	TRBD1	CASSQPTGYSSGANVLTF	TGTGCCAGCAGCCAGCCGACAGGGTACAGCTCTGGGGCCAACGTCCTGACTTTC
TRBV6-1	.	TRBJ1-3	.	CASRGKAGNTIYF	TGTGCCAGCAGAGGGAAGGCTGGAAACACCATATATTTT
TRBV2	.	TRBJ2-3	TRBD1	CASYLGQVTTDTQYF	TGTGCCAGTTATCTTGGACAGGTAACCACAGATACGCAGTATTTT